This T cell receptor beta chain is drawn from a study of control samples from healthy donors and cancer patients. The repertoire was sequenced with immunoSEQ multiplex PCR; TCRdb's copy has only in-frame clones and lacks some. The sample shows some 150,000 clones, roughly 94% of them seen only once. Germline values: CDR1 SGHTA, CDR2 FQGNSA. The CDR3 length is 14 residues. Deletions cut 2 bases from V and 8 bases from J, with 15 bases between. The sequenced sample was PBMCs. The receptor was derived from a man aged 60 to 75 with colorectal cancer. The rearrangement joins TRBV7-2 to TRBJ1-2; weak D call: TRBD1 (6 bases). This chain's CDR3 is CASSLSDGGWGYTF. The DNA for the CDR3 is TGTGCCAGCAGCTTATCGGACGGGGGCTGGGGCTACACCTTC. Looking up the rest from reference TRBV7-2 and TRBJ1-2 gives the full variable domain: GAGVSQSPSNKVTEKGKDVELRCDPISGHTALYWYRQSLGQGLEFLIYFQGNSAPDKSGLPSDRFSAERTGGSVSTLTIQRTQQEDSAVYLCASSLSDGGWGYTFGSGTRLTVV.